The 9 T cell receptor beta chains below were found in one sample sequenced in a study of cytomegalovirus exposure and HLA in healthy donors. The PCR employed 60 Vbeta primers together with 13 Jbeta primers. Assay used: immunoSEQ multiplex PCR; TCRdb lists only in-frame clones, some missing. This table has about 93,000 clones, around 76% appearing once. Sequenced input: PBMCs. These receptors were obtained from a man aged 30-40 years in good health and CMV-seronegative.

This clone was found once. This chain connects TRBV18 to TRBJ2-7; TRBD2 matches at 13 bases. The length of the CDR3 is 14 residues. V gave up 4 bases and J gave up 4 bases; unmatched junction bases: 1. CDR1 is KGHSH, CDR2 LQKENI, per germline. The CDR3 spells CASSLGLAGYEQYV. The CDR3 DNA is TGTGCCAGCTCACTGGGACTAGCGGGGTACGAGCAGTACGTC.

The J gene is TRBJ2-4, the V gene TRBV29-1; the match to TRBD2 covers 7 bases. This CDR3 spans 13 amino acids. Unmatched junction bases numbered 7, after V lost 6 bases and J lost 5 bases. Germline V gene lookup returns CDR1 SQVTM and CDR2 ANQGSEA. The CDR3 nucleotides read TGCAGCGTGGATTCTGGGGGGGAAAACATTCAGTACTTC. Its translation is CSVDSGGENIQYF.

V and J are TRBV13 and TRBJ2-7, with 11 nucleotides matching TRBD1. This CDR3 is 15 amino acids long. CDR1 and CDR2 from the germline V gene are PRHDT and FYEKMQ (reference sequence). Trimming removed 1 base from V and 6 bases from J; junction bases left unmatched: 5. CDR3 in DNA: TGTGCCAGCAGCTTAGAGGGGACAGGGGGTGGCGAGCAGTACTTC. Residues: CASSLEGTGGGEQYF.

The genes are TRBV19 and TRBJ2-3; 7 bases are a match to TRBD2. The CDR3 loop spans 14 amino acids. Germline values: CDR1 LNHDA, CDR2 SQIVND (reference sequence). The junction had 2 bases not matched to a gene; V was cut back by 4 bases and J by 1 base. CDR3 residues: CASSTRGGTDTQYF. CDR3 bases: TGTGCCAGTAGTACCCGGGGGGGCACAGATACGCAGTATTTT. The full variable domain, in which reference TRBV19 and TRBJ2-3 provide the parts outside the CDR3, is DGGITQSPKYLFRKEGQNVTLSCEQNLNHDAMYWYRQDPGQGLRLIYYSQIVNDFQKGDIAEGYSVSREKKESFPLTVTSAQKNPTAFYLCASSTRGGTDTQYFGPGTRLTVL.

The rearrangement joins TRBV9 to TRBJ2-1; D not certain. Germline V gene sequence: CDR1 SGDLS, CDR2 YYNGEE. This CDR3 is 18 amino acids long. Trimming pared 2 bases from V and 5 bases from J, leaving 23 bases between. The CDR3 nucleotides are TGTGCCAGCAGCGTTTACTCCTCTATTGGCCAGACTGACAATGAGCAGTTCTTC. Amino acid sequence: CASSVYSSIGQTDNEQFF.

The chain employs TRBV9 and TRBJ1-2; a possible D gene is TRBD1 (5 bases). The V gene's germline CDR1 is SGDLS and CDR2 YYNGEE. Trimming took off 0 bases at V and 5 bases at J, with 8 bases between the two ends. The CDR3 is 13 residues long. The CDR3 protein is CASSVVSGYGYTF. The CDR3 DNA is TGTGCCAGCAGCGTAGTGTCAGGGTATGGCTACACCTTC.

This clone appeared a single time. This chain links TRBV6-6 with TRBJ2-1; 7 bases fit TRBD1. V shed 6 bases, J shed 4 bases, and the junction held 9 bases outside the gene matches. The CDR3 totals 15 residues. Germline assignment: CDR1 MNHNY and CDR2 SVGAGI (reference sequence). The CDR3 region has the DNA TGTGCCAGCAGGCCTCCGGGACAGTTTTACAATGAGCAGTTCTTC. Translating it yields CASRPPGQFYNEQFF.

J is TRBJ2-7 and V is TRBV7-9, with D possibly TRBD1 on 5 matching bases. The CDR3 is 14 amino acids. From germline, CDR1 is SEHNR and CDR2 FQNEAQ (reference sequence). The CDR3 DNA reads as TGTTCCAGCAGCTTAGATGAACAGGTGGCCGAGCAGTACGTC. Translated: CSSSLDEQVAEQYV.

In this sample, this clone turned up a few times. The chain couples TRBV7-2 to TRBJ2-6; tentatively, D is TRBD2 (6 bases). Trimming stripped 6 bases from V and 7 bases from J, with 10 bases between. CDR1 is SGHTA, CDR2 FQGNSA, per germline. The CDR3 spans 13 residues. The CDR3 DNA sequence: TGTGCCAGCAGGAACGGGAGCGCCAACGTCCTGACTTTC. Translating gives CASRNGSANVLTF.